This T cell receptor (beta chain) was sequenced in a study of blood T cell repertoires in COVID-19. This CDR3 has 14 amino acids. Germline CDR1 is MNHEY and CDR2 is SVGAGI. V was clipped by 8 bases and J by 0 bases, with 11 bases between them. Source study methods: Quantification of nucleated cells was approximated via reference gene primer amplification. TCRdb's table, derived via immunoSEQ multiplex PCR, lists solely in-frame clones and lacks some. V, J and clone size derive from that table, while D and trimming were established from the DNA sequence. The repertoire includes about 310,000 clones, roughly 86% of them detected once, and 1.3% sits in the top ten.

The V and J genes are TRBV6-5 and TRBJ2-1; the D gene is possibly TRBD2 (6 bases). The TCR was taken from a man aged 70-80 years with acute or convalescent COVID-19. Specimen: peripheral blood. The CDR3, as DNA: TGTGCCAGCCTTCGGGGGAGCTCCTACAATGAGCAGTTCTTC. This gives the protein CASLRGSSYNEQFF.